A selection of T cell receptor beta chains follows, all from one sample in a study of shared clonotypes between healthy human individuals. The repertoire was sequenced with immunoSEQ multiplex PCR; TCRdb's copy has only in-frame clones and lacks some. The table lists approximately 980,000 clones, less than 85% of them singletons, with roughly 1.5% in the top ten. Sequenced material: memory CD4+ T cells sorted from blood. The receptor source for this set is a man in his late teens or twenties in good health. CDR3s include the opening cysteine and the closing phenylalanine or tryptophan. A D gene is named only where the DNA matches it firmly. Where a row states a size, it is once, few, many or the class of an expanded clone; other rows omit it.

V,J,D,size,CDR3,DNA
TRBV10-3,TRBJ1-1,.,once,CAISESGTPNTEAFF,TGTGCCATCAGTGAGTCTGGGACACCGAACACTGAAGCTTTCTTT
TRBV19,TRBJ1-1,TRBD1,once,CASGDRRVNTEAFF,TGTGCCAGCGGGGACAGAAGAGTGAACACTGAAGCTTTCTTT
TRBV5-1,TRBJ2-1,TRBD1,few,CASSLGGGRDNEQFF,TGCGCCAGCAGCTTGGGAGGGGGCCGGGACAATGAGCAGTTCTTC
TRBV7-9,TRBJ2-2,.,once,CASSGSGGTNTGELFF,TGTGCCAGCAGTGGGAGTGGCGGGACGAACACCGGGGAGCTGTTTTTT
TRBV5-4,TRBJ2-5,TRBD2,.,CASSLGGLAGQETQYF,TGTGCCAGCAGCTTGGGGGGCCTAGCGGGACAAGAGACCCAGTACTTC
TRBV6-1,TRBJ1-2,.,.,CASRDRANYGYTF,TGTGCCAGCAGGGACAGAGCTAACTATGGCTACACCTTC
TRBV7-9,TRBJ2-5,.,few,CASSLRLVSIETQYF,TGTGCCAGCAGCTTAAGACTAGTTAGTATTGAGACCCAGTACTTC
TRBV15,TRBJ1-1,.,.,CATSWELNTEAFF,TGTGCCACCAGTTGGGAGTTGAACACTGAAGCTTTCTTT
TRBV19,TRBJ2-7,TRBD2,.,CASGNSGISYEQYF,TGTGCCAGTGGAAATAGCGGGATCTCCTACGAGCAGTACTTC
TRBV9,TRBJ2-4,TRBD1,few,CASRGNRGQGNIQYF,TGTGCCAGCAGGGGAAACCGGGGACAGGGAAACATTCAGTACTTC
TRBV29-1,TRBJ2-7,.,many,CSVQEGAGEQYF,TGCAGCGTTCAGGAGGGGGCAGGCGAGCAGTACTTC
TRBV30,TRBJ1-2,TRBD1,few,CAWSMGQGADGYTF,TGTGCCTGGAGTATGGGACAGGGGGCCGACGGCTACACCTTC
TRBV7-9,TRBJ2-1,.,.,CASSLAPGVVGQFF,TGTGCCAGCAGCTTAGCACCGGGTGTCGTGGGGCAGTTCTTC
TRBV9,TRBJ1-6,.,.,CASSPMTGPSSPLHF,TGTGCCAGCAGCCCGATGACAGGTCCTAGTTCACCCCTCCACTTT
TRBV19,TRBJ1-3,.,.,CASSIQGLSGNTIYF,TGTGCCAGTAGTATCCAGGGCCTCTCTGGAAACACCATATATTTT
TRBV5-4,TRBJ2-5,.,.,CASSLEARRSGEETQYF,TGTGCCAGCAGCTTGGAAGCTCGCAGATCCGGAGAAGAGACCCAGTACTTC
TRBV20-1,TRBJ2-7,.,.,CSATTHYGQYF,TGCAGTGCCACGACACATTACGGGCAGTACTTC
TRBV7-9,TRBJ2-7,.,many,CASSLSVGEQYF,TGTGCCAGCAGCTTAAGTGTGGGCGAGCAGTACTTC
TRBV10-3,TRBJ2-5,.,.,CAMGQSETQYF,TGTGCCATGGGCCAGTCGGAGACCCAGTACTTC